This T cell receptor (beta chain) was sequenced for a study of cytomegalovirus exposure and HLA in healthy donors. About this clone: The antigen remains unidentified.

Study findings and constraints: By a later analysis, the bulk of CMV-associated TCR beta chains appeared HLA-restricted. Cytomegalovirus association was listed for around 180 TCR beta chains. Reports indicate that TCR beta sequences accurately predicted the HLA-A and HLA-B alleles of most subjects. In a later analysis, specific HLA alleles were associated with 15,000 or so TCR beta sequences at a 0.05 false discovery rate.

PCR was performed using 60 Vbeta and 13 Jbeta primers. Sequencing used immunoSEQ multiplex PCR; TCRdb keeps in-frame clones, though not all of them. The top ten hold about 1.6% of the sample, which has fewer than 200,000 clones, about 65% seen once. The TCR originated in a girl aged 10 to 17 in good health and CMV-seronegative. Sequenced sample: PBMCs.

CDR3 amino acids: CASSLSFMVSSYEQYF. CDR3 sequence (DNA): TGCGCCAGCAGCTTGTCGTTCATGGTGAGCTCCTACGAGCAGTACTTC. The chain joins TRBV5-1 to TRBJ2-7; D uncertain. Germline CDR1 SGHRS, CDR2 YFSETQ. Between the trimmed V and J ends, which lost 1 base and 0 bases, there was a span of 14 bases. The CDR3 loop spans 16 amino acids. Based on the CDR3 plus reference TRBV5-1 and TRBJ2-7, the full variable domain is KAGVTQTPRYLIKTRGQQVTLSCSPISGHRSVSWYQQTPGQGLQFLFEYFSETQRNKGNFPGRFSGRQFSNSRSEMNVSTLELGDSALYLCASSLSFMVSSYEQYFGPGTRLTVT.